This passage covers 5 T cell receptor beta chains from one sample sequenced in a study of graft-versus-host responses after intestinal transplantation. Using immunoSEQ multiplex PCR, the repertoire was profiled, and TCRdb retains in-frame clones only, with some absent. Of some 100,000 clones detected, about 90% appear once; the ten largest clones hold roughly 0.95%. The antigens these receptors bind are not known. The sample consisted of unstimulated CD4+ T cells sorted from spleen or lymph node cells, taken before transplant. Every receptor here comes from a human donor who was the organ donor for an intestinal transplant.

V is TRBV11-2 and J is TRBJ2-1; D is ambiguous. Per germline, CDR1 SGHAT and CDR2 FQNNGV. Between the trimmed V and J ends, which lost 3 bases and 1 base, there was a span of 10 bases. CDR3 length: 15 amino acids. CDR3 sequence: CASSFTGRSYNEQFF. For the CDR3, the DNA is TGTGCCAGCAGCTTCACCGGACGTTCCTACAATGAGCAGTTCTTC. The variable domain in full, with the rest retrieved from reference TRBV11-2 and TRBJ2-1, is EAGVAQSPRYKIIEKRQSVAFWCNPISGHATLYWYQQILGQGPKLLIQFQNNGVVDDSQLPKDRFSAERLKGVDSTLKIQPAKLEDSAVYLCASSFTGRSYNEQFFGPGTRLTVL.

The rearrangement joins TRBV6-1 to TRBJ1-4, with 8 positions matching TRBD1. Per the germline V gene, CDR1 is MNHNS and CDR2 is SASEGT. The CDR3 spans 15 residues. After removal of 6 bases from V and 8 bases from J, the junction contained 11 bases not matched to a gene. The CDR3 DNA reads TGTGCCAGCAGAGGAGACAGGGGCCCATTCGAAAAACTGTTTTTT. This gives the protein CASRGDRGPFEKLFF.

This rearrangement joins TRBV5-1 to TRBJ2-5, with TRBD2 as a possible D gene (5 bases). Germline V lookup: CDR1 SGHRS, CDR2 YFSETQ. CDR3 size: 16 residues. Trimming stripped 4 bases from V and 5 bases from J, with 21 bases between. CDR3 protein: CASSPWPQKRGETQYF. The CDR3 region has the DNA TGCGCCAGCAGCCCCTGGCCCCAGAAGCGAGGGGAGACCCAGTACTTC.

This chain joins TRBV7-3 and TRBJ2-2; D is unclear. Trimming cost V 7 bases and J 6 bases, with 9 bases left between them. The CDR3 is 12 amino acids. CDR1 is SGHTA and CDR2 is FQGTGA in the germline V gene. In DNA, the CDR3 is TGTGCCAGCACAAATGGGGCCGGGGAGCTGTTTTTT. It codes for CASTNGAGELFF.

V is TRBV2 and J is TRBJ1-2; 8 positions match TRBD1. The CDR3 loop spans 15 amino acids. CDR1 and CDR2 (germline): SNHLY, FYNNEI. The junction had 8 bases not matched to a gene; V was cut back by 3 bases and J by 5 bases. CDR3 sequence reads: CASSDQGARGYGYTF. Here the CDR3 DNA reads TGTGCCAGCAGTGATCAGGGGGCGCGGGGATATGGCTACACCTTC.